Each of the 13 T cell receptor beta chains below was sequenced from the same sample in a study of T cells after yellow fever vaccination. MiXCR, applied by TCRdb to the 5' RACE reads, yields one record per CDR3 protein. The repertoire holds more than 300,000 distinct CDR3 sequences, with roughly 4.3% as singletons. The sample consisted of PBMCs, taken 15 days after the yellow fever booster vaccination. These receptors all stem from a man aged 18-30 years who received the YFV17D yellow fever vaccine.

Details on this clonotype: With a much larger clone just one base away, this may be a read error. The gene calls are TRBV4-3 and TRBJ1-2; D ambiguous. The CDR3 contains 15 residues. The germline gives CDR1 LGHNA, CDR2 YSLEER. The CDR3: CASSQGGQANFGYTF. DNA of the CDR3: TGCGCCAGCAGCCAAGGTGGGCAGGCTAACTTTGGCTACACCTTC.

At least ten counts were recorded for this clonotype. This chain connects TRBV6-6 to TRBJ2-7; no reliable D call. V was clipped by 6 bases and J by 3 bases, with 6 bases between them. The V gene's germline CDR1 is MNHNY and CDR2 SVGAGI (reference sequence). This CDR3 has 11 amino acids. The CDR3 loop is CASSAVYEQYF. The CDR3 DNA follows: TGTGCCAGCAGCGCGGTCTACGAGCAGTACTTC.

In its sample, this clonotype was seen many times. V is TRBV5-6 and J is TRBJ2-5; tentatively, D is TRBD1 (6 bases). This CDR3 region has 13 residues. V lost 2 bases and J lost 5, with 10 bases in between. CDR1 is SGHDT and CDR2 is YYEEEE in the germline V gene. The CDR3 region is CASSLMGAETQYF. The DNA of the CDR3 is TGTGCCAGCAGCTTAATGGGGGCGGAGACCCAGTACTTC.

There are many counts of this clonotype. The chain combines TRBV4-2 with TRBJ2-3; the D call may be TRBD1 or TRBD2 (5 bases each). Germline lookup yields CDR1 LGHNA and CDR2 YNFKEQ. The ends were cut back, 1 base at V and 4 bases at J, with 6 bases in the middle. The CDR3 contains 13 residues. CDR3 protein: CASSQVGADTQYF. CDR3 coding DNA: TGTGCCAGCAGCCAAGTGGGGGCAGATACGCAGTATTTT.

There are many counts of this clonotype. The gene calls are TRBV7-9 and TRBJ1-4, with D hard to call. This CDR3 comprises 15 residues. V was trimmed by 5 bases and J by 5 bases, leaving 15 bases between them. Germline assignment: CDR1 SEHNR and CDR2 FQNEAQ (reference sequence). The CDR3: CASSPRSGKNEKLFF. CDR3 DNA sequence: TGTGCCAGCAGCCCTAGATCCGGAAAAAATGAAAAACTGTTTTTT.

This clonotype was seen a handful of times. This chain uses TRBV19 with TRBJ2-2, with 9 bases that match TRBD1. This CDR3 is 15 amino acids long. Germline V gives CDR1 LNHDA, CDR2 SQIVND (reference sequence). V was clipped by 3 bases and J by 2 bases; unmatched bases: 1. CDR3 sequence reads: CASSITGGNTGELFF. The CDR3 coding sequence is TGTGCCAGTAGTATCACAGGGGGCAACACCGGGGAGCTGTTTTTT.

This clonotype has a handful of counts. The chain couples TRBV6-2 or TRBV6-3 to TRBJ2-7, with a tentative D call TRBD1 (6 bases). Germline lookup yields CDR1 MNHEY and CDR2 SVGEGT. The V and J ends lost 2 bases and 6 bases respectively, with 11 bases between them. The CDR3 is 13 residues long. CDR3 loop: CASSYGQGPEQYV. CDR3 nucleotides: TGTGCCAGCAGTTACGGGCAGGGGCCCGAGCAGTACGTC.

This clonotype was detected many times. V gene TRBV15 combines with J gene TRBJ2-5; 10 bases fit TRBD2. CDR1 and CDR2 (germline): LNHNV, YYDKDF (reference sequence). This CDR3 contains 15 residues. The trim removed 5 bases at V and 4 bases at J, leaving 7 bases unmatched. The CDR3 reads CATSERGGGRETQYF. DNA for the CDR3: TGTGCCACCAGCGAGCGGGGGGGCGGGAGAGAGACCCAGTACTTC.

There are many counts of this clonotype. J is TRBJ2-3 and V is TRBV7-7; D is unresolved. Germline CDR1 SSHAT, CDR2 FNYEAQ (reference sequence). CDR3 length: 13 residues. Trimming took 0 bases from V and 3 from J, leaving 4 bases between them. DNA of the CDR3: TGTGCCAGCAGCTTAGCGGAGACAGATACGCAGTATTTT. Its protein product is CASSLAETDTQYF.

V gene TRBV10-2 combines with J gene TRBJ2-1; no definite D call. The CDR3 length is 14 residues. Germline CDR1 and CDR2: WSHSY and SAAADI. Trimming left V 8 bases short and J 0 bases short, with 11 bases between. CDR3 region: CASDQHSSYNEQFF. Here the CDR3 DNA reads TGCGCCAGCGATCAGCACAGCTCCTACAATGAGCAGTTCTTC.

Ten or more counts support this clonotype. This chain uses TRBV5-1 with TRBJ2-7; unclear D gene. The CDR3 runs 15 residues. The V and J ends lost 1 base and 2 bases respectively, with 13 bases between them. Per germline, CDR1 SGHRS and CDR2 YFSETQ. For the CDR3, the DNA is TGCGCCAGCAGCTTGAATTCCGGTAATCCCTACGAGCAGTACTTC. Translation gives CASSLNSGNPYEQYF.

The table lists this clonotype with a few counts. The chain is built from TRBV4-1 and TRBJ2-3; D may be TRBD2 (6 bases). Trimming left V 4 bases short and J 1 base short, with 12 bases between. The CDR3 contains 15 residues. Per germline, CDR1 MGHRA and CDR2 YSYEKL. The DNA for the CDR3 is TGCGCCAGCAGCCCTTGGCGCGGGGGCACAGATACGCAGTATTTT. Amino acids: CASSPWRGGTDTQYF.

The CDR3 reads CASSFRRHTEAFF. The CDR3 region has the DNA TGTGCCAGCAGTTTCAGGAGGCACACTGAAGCTTTCTTT. The chain recombines TRBV12-3 or TRBV12-4 with TRBJ1-1; D gene unclear. The V and J ends lost 3 bases and 3 bases respectively, with 8 bases between them. This CDR3 is built from 13 residues.